Below, 16 T cell receptor beta chains from the same sample are listed, as sequenced in a study of blood T cells in healthy people across ages. Primed by a sample-barcoded 5' primer and a J-beta primer mix, a second PCR proceeded for 7 to 11 cycles. TCRdb passed the 5' RACE reads through MiXCR, listing each CDR3 protein once. The data contain 1,500,000 or so distinct CDR3 sequences, around 40% of them singletons. Sequenced material: blood. The origin of the receptors is a woman aged 18 to 35 in good health.

A few counts support this clonotype. The chain employs TRBV10-3 and TRBJ1-5; TRBD1 aligns across 8 bases. The V and J ends lost 3 bases and 6 bases, in that order; junction bases with no gene match: 4. Germline values: CDR1 ENHRY, CDR2 SYGVKD. The CDR3 is 14 residues long. The CDR3, as DNA: TGTGCCATCAGTGACCCCGACAGGGGTCAGCCCCAGCATTTT. Translation: CAISDPDRGQPQHF.

The chain couples TRBV29-1 to TRBJ1-4; the D is unclear. There are 14 residues in the CDR3. The V end lost 4 bases, the J end lost 3 bases, and 12 bases lay between the germline ends. The germline gives CDR1 SQVTM, CDR2 ANQGSEA. In nucleotides, the CDR3 is TGCAGCGTTGGTTTACGGGTCTCTAATGAAAAACTGTTTTTT. Encoded protein: CSVGLRVSNEKLFF.

The genes are TRBV7-2 and TRBJ1-6; 8 nucleotides match TRBD1. CDR3 length: 13 amino acids. V gave up 3 bases and J gave up 14 bases; unmatched junction bases: 6. Germline V gene data show CDR1 as SGHTA and CDR2 as FQGNSA. Here the CDR3 DNA reads TGTGCCAGCAGCTTCCCGGGACAGGAGACCCTCCACTTT. Translated, it gives CASSFPGQETLHF. The full variable domain, rest sourced from reference TRBV7-2 and TRBJ1-6, is GAGVSQSPSNKVTEKGKDVELRCDPISGHTALYWYRQSLGQGLEFLIYFQGNSAPDKSGLPSDRFSAERTGGSVSTLTIQRTQQEDSAVYLCASSFPGQETLHFGNGTRLTVT.

The table lists this clonotype with a few counts. The chain couples TRBV29-1 to TRBJ2-1, with TRBD2 identical over 9 bases. The V segment lost 8 bases and the J segment 5 bases; nucleotides outside the gene matches: 7. Germline CDR1 and CDR2: SQVTM and ANQGSEA. The CDR3 covers 13 residues. CDR3 amino acids: CSTLTSGNNEQFF. The CDR3 DNA sequence: TGCAGCACCCTGACTAGCGGAAACAATGAGCAGTTCTTC.

The chain recombines TRBV12-3 or TRBV12-4 with TRBJ2-5, with 7 positions matching TRBD1. J lost 2 bases, V lost 5 bases, and 8 bases had no gene match. The length of the CDR3 is 15 residues. The CDR3 protein is CASSPPSGQQETQYF. CDR3 DNA: TGTGCCAGCAGTCCTCCATCGGGACAGCAAGAGACCCAGTACTTC.

J is TRBJ2-1 and V is TRBV7-2; 9 bases align to TRBD2. Germline trimming cut 4 bases from V and 0 bases from J; bases unmatched to any gene: 7. CDR1 and CDR2 from the germline V gene are SGHTA and FQGNSA. The CDR3 spans 17 residues. The CDR3 region is CASSYPSGDSSYNEQFF. CDR3 DNA: TGTGCCAGCAGCTACCCTAGCGGGGACAGCTCCTACAATGAGCAGTTCTTC.

V and J are TRBV27 and TRBJ1-6, with D unclear. The germline V and J ends were trimmed by 7 bases and 9 bases, with 7 bases remaining between them. The CDR3 is 11 amino acids. Germline CDR1 reads MNHEY; CDR2 reads SMNVEV (reference sequence). The CDR3 DNA reads as TGTGCCAGCAAGCCCGCTTCACCCCTCCACTTT. It is translated as CASKPASPLHF.

The chain is built from TRBV4-2 and TRBJ1-2; 7 nucleotides agree with TRBD1. Germline CDR1 is LGHNA and CDR2 is YNFKEQ. The CDR3 has 14 amino acids. Trimming at V came to 0 bases and at J to 5 bases, leaving 3 bases not matched to a gene. The CDR3 region is CASSQDTGAYGYTF. In nucleotides, the CDR3 is TGTGCCAGCAGCCAAGATACAGGGGCTTATGGCTACACCTTC.

This clonotype was recorded a few times. The J gene is TRBJ2-7, the V gene TRBV7-2, with TRBD1 as a possible D gene (6 bases). V lost 3 bases, J lost 0 bases, and 12 bases lay in between. There are 15 residues in the CDR3. Germline assignment: CDR1 SGHTA and CDR2 FQGNSA. The chain's CDR3 is CASSFHSTGSYEQYF. The CDR3 bases are TGTGCCAGCAGCTTCCATTCGACAGGCTCCTACGAGCAGTACTTC.

The chain links TRBV4-2 to TRBJ2-2, with 11 positions matching TRBD2. The CDR3 totals 15 residues. CDR1 LGHNA and CDR2 YNFKEQ come from the germline V gene. The junction had 4 bases not matched to a gene; V was cut back by 6 bases and J by 4 bases. The DNA for the CDR3 is TGTGCCAGCAGACCCGGGACTAGCGGCACCGGGGAGCTGTTTTTT. It translates to CASRPGTSGTGELFF.

The chain employs TRBV4-3 and TRBJ1-2, with a weak D call TRBD1 (6 bases). The CDR3 contains 15 residues. V lost 1 base and J lost 4, with 13 bases in between. Looked up from germline, CDR1 is LGHNA and CDR2 is YSLEER. CDR3 loop: CASSQAETGRYGYTF. CDR3 sequence (DNA): TGCGCCAGCAGCCAAGCGGAGACAGGTCGCTATGGCTACACCTTC.

The rearrangement links TRBV20-1 to TRBJ2-7; D gene ambiguous. This CDR3 is built from 13 residues. Germline CDR1 reads DFQATT; CDR2 reads SNEGSKA (reference sequence). Trimming left V 2 bases short and J 0 bases short, with 8 bases between. The CDR3 DNA follows: TGCAGTGCTAGACAACACCGCTCCTACGAGCAGTACTTC. Translated, it gives CSARQHRSYEQYF.

The chain uses TRBV27 and TRBJ1-2; D gene ambiguous. The length of the CDR3 is 13 residues. The germline CDR1 and CDR2 sequences are MNHEY and SMNVEV (reference sequence). The V end lost 6 bases, the J end lost 10 bases, and 18 bases lay between the germline ends. The CDR3 nucleotides read TGTGCCAGCAGACCGACCGGTCGCTGTGTCTACACCTTC. Amino acids: CASRPTGRCVYTF.

The CDR3, as DNA: TGCGCCAGCAGCTTGGCGGTCTACTGGCCCAATACGCAGTATTTT. Translating gives CASSLAVYWPNTQYF. The chain combines TRBV5-1 with TRBJ2-3; D not certain. Per germline, CDR1 SGHRS and CDR2 YFSETQ. Deletions cut 0 bases from V and 7 bases from J, with 15 bases between. The length of the CDR3 is 15 residues. Looking up the rest from reference TRBV5-1 and TRBJ2-3 gives the full variable domain: KAGVTQTPRYLIKTRGQQVTLSCSPISGHRSVSWYQQTPGQGLQFLFEYFSETQRNKGNFPGRFSGRQFSNSRSEMNVSTLELGDSALYLCASSLAVYWPNTQYFGPGTRLTVL.

V gene TRBV14 combines with J gene TRBJ2-2; the match to TRBD2 covers 7 bases. Germline V lookup: CDR1 SGHDN, CDR2 FVKESK. CDR3 size: 15 residues. V trimming: 4 bases; J trimming: 4 bases; junction bases outside the gene matches: 6. The chain's CDR3 is CASSPQGGVTGELFF. The CDR3 bases are TGTGCCAGCAGCCCGCAGGGAGGGGTCACCGGGGAGCTGTTTTTT.

The rearrangement links TRBV4-2 to TRBJ2-5, with TRBD2 matching over 8 bases. The CDR3 covers 13 residues. Germline CDR1 LGHNA, CDR2 YNFKEQ. Trimming cost V 0 bases and J 11 bases; bases outside gene matches: 5. The CDR3 here is CASSQDWRGEQYF. Written as DNA, the CDR3 is TGTGCCAGCAGCCAAGACTGGCGGGGGGAGCAGTACTTC.